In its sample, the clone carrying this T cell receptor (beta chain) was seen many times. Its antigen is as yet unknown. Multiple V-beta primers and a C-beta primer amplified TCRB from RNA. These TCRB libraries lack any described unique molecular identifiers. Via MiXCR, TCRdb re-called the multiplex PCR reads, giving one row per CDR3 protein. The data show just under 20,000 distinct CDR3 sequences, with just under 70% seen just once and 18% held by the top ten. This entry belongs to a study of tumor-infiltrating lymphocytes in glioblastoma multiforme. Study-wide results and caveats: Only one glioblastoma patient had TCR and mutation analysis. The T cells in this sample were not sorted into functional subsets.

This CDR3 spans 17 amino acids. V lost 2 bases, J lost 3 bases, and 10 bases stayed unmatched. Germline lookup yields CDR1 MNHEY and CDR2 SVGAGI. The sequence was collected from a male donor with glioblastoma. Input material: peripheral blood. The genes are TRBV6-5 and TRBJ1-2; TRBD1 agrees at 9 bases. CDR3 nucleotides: TGTGCCAGCAGTTACACCCGGACAGGGGCAGCCGACTATGGCTACACCTTC. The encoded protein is CASSYTRTGAADYGYTF.